These 8 T cell receptor beta chains share one sample of origin, sequenced in a study of blood T cell repertoires in COVID-19 (dated by TCRdb to 2019 to 2021). Library creation used the immunoSEQ multiplex PCR assay. What TCRdb holds here is the immuneACCESS table cut down to in-frame rearrangements. Part of the clones is not present; checked against another copy, under half of the missing clones reflect an unresolved V gene, and the others are unexplained. The sample contains 250,000 to 300,000 clones, about nine tenths of them found a single time. The top ten clones comprise about 12% of the sample. Input material: peripheral blood. The source of these receptors is an older woman with acute or convalescent COVID-19.

The rearrangement uses TRBV18 and TRBJ2-1; 8 bases align to TRBD1. Germline values: CDR1 KGHSH, CDR2 LQKENI. The CDR3 totals 15 residues. The V and J ends lost 3 bases and 4 bases, in that order; junction bases with no gene match: 5. CDR3: CASSPPRQGYNEQFF. The CDR3 DNA follows: TGTGCCAGCTCACCCCCGAGACAGGGGTACAATGAGCAGTTCTTC.

The chain carries TRBV4-1 and TRBJ2-1, with D perhaps TRBD1 (5 bases). The V and J ends lost 2 bases and 7 bases respectively, with 9 bases between them. The CDR3 length is 13 residues. In germline, CDR1 is MGHRA, CDR2 YSYEKL. The CDR3 DNA follows: TGCGCCAGCAGCCAACCCCAGGGAAATGAGCAGTTCTTC. The encoded protein is CASSQPQGNEQFF.

For this clone: Sequence at one end of the junction differs from germline and may be a read error. The chain has TRBV28 and TRBJ2-7; 11 bases line up with TRBD1. Germline-derived CDR1 and CDR2 are MDHEN and SYDVKM. This CDR3 is 13 amino acids long. For the CDR3, the DNA is TGTGCCAGCAGTGTCACCGGGACAGGGGGTTCGGACTTC. It yields the protein CASSVTGTGGSDF.

The genes are TRBV9 and TRBJ1-1, with D uncertain. Germline CDR1 SGDLS, CDR2 YYNGEE. Trimming shortened V by 0 bases and J by 4 bases, and 13 bases separated the two germline ends. The CDR3 runs to 15 residues. This CDR3 is CASSVELAVGTEAFF. The CDR3 DNA reads TGTGCCAGCAGCGTAGAGTTGGCGGTCGGCACTGAAGCTTTCTTT.

This clone was recorded once. V gene TRBV28 combines with J gene TRBJ1-1; tentative D call: TRBD1 (5 bases). The CDR3 is made up of 12 amino acids. V was pared by 7 bases and J by 11 bases, with 17 bases between. CDR1 is MDHEN and CDR2 is SYDVKM in the germline V gene. CDR3 coding DNA: TGTGCCAGCACCCGATGGGGGGGTCGCGCTTTCTTT. Protein product: CASTRWGGRAFF.

The genes are TRBV28 and TRBJ2-7; perhaps TRBD1 as D (6 bases). Germline CDR1 reads MDHEN; CDR2 reads SYDVKM. This CDR3 has 14 residues. The V and J ends lost 7 bases and 2 bases respectively, with 15 bases between them. In DNA form, the CDR3 reads TGTGCCAGCACCCATTTCGACAGGACCTACGAGCAGTACTTC. Encoded protein: CASTHFDRTYEQYF. The full variable domain, completed using reference TRBV28 and TRBJ2-7, is DVKVTQSSRYLVKRTGEKVFLECVQDMDHENMFWYRQDPGLGLRLIYFSYDVKMKEKGDIPEGYSVSREKKERFSLILESASTNQTSMYLCASTHFDRTYEQYFGPGTRLTVT.

The rearrangement links TRBV5-4 to TRBJ2-1, with 10 bases aligning to TRBD2. CDR1 SGHNT and CDR2 YYREEE come from the germline V gene (reference sequence). The CDR3 sequence is 17 residues long. V gave up 0 bases and J gave up 5 bases; unmatched junction bases: 8. The CDR3 bases are TGTGCCAGCAGCTTGGCTCCTAGCGGGGGCTTGAACAATGAGCAGTTCTTC. Amino acid sequence: CASSLAPSGGLNNEQFF.

The rearrangement uses TRBV6-5 and TRBJ1-1; 11 bases map to TRBD1. The CDR3 has 15 residues. Per the germline V gene, CDR1 is MNHEY and CDR2 is SVGAGI. J gave up 5 bases and V 6 bases, and 8 bases lay outside the gene matches. The DNA for the CDR3 is TGTGCCAGCAGCCGGGGGACAGGGGGTGGGACTGAAGCTTTCTTT. Translation gives CASSRGTGGGTEAFF.